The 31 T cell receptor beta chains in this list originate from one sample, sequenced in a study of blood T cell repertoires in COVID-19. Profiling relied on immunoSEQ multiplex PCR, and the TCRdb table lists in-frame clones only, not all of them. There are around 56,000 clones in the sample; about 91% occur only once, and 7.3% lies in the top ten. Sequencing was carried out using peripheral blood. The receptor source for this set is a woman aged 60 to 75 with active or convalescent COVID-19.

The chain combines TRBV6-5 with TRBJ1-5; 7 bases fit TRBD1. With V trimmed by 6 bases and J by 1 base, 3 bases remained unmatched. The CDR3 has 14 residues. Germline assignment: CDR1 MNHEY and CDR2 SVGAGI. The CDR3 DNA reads TGTGCCAGCAGCTTACAGGGGAGCAATCAGCCCCAGCATTTT. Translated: CASSLQGSNQPQHF.

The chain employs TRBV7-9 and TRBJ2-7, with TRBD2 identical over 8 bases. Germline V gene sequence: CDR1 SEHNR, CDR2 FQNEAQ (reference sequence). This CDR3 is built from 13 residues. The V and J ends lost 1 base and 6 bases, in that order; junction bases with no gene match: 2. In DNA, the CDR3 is TGTGCCAGCAGCTTAGGGCTAGCGGGCGAGCAGTACTTC. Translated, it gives CASSLGLAGEQYF.

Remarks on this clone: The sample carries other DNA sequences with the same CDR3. CDR3 residues: CASSSQQGDQPQHF. The CDR3 DNA follows: TGTGCCAGCAGCTCACAGCAGGGGGACCAGCCCCAGCATTTT. V usage is TRBV13 and J usage is TRBJ1-5; 7 bases line up with TRBD1. CDR3 length: 14 residues. Germline V CDR1 and CDR2: PRHDT, FYEKMQ (reference sequence). V lost 4 bases, J lost 7 bases, and 7 bases stayed unmatched.

CDR3 nucleotides: TGTGCCAGCAGTCCCTGGGACAGCGAACTTAAGGAGCAGTACTTC. The encoded protein is CASSPWDSELKEQYF. This chain joins TRBV28 and TRBJ2-7, with 7 bases fitting TRBD1. The V gene's germline CDR1 is MDHEN and CDR2 SYDVKM. Trimming removed 5 bases from V and 7 bases from J; junction bases left unmatched: 14. The CDR3 is made up of 15 amino acids.

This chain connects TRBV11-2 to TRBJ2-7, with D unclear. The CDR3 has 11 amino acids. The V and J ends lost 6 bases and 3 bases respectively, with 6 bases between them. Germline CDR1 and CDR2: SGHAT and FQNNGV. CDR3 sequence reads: CASSRHYEQYF. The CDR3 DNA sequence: TGTGCCAGCAGTCGACACTACGAGCAGTACTTC. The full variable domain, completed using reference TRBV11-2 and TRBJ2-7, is EAGVAQSPRYKIIEKRQSVAFWCNPISGHATLYWYQQILGQGPKLLIQFQNNGVVDDSQLPKDRFSAERLKGVDSTLKIQPAKLEDSAVYLCASSRHYEQYFGPGTRLTVT.

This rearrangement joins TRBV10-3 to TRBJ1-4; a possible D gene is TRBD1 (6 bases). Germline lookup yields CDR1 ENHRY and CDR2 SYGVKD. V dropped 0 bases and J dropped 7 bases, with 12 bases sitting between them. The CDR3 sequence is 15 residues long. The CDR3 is CAISESMGAVEKLFF. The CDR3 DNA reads TGTGCCATCAGTGAGTCAATGGGGGCGGTTGAAAAACTGTTTTTT.

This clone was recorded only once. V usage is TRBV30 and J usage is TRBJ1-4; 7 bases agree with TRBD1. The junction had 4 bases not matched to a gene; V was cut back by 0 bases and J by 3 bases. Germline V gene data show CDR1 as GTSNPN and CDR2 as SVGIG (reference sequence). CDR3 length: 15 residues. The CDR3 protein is CAWSVLRGSNEKLFF. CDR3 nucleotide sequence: TGTGCCTGGAGTGTACTCAGGGGGTCTAATGAAAAACTGTTTTTT.

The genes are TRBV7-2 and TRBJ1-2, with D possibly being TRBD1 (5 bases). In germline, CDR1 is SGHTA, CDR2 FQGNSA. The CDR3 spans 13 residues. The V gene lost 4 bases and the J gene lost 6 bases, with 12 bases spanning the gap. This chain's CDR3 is CASSSSRTNGYTF. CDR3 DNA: TGTGCCAGCAGCTCGTCCAGGACAAATGGCTACACCTTC.

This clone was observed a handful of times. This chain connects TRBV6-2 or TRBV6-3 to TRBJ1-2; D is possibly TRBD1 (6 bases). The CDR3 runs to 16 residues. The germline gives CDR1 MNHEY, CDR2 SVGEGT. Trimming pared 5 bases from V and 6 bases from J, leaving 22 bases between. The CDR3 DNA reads TGTGCCAGCAGTCCACATGGACAGCCTGACTTTAATGGCTACACCTTC. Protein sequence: CASSPHGQPDFNGYTF.

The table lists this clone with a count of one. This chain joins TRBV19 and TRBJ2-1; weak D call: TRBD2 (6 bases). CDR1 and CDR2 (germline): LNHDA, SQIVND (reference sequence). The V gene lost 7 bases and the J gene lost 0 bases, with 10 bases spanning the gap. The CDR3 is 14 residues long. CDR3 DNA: TGTGCCAGTAAGGACGGGAGCTCCTACAATGAGCAGTTCTTC. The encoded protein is CASKDGSSYNEQFF.

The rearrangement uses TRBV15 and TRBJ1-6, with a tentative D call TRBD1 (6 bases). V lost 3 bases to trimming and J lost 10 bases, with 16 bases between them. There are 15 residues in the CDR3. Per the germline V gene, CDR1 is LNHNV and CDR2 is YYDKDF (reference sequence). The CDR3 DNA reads TGTGCCACCAGCAGCGAAACAGGGCGAGGCTCACCCCTCCACTTT. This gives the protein CATSSETGRGSPLHF.

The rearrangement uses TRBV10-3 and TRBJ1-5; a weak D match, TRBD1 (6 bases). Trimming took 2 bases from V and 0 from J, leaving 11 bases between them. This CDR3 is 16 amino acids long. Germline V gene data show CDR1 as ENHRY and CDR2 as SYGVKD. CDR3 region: CAISERPQGSNQPQHF. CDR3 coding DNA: TGTGCCATCAGTGAGAGGCCACAGGGTAGCAATCAGCCCCAGCATTTT.

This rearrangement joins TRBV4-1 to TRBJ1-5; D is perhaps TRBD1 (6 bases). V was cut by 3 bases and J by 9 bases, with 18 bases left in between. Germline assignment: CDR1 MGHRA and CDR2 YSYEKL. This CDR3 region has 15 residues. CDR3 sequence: CASSQVQGPDLPQHF. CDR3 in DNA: TGCGCCAGCAGCCAGGTACAGGGTCCTGATTTGCCCCAGCATTTT.

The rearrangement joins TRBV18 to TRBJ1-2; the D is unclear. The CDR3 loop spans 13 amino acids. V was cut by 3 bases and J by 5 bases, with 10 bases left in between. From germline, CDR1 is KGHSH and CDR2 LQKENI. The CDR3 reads CASSPRQNYGYTF. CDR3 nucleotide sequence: TGTGCCAGCTCACCGAGGCAGAATTATGGCTACACCTTC.

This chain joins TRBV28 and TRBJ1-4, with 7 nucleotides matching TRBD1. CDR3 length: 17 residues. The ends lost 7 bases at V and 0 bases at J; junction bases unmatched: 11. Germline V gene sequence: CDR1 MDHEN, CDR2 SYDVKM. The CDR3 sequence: CASTELQGTATNEKLFF. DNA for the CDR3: TGTGCCAGCACCGAACTACAGGGGACTGCAACTAATGAAAAACTGTTTTTT.

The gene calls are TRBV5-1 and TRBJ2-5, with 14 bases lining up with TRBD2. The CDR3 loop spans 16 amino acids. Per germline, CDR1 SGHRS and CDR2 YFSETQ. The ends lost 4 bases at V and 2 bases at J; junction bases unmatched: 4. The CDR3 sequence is CASSPGLAGGQETQYF. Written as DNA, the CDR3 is TGCGCCAGCAGCCCTGGACTAGCGGGGGGACAAGAGACCCAGTACTTC. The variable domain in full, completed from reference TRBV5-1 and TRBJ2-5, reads KAGVTQTPRYLIKTRGQQVTLSCSPISGHRSVSWYQQTPGQGLQFLFEYFSETQRNKGNFPGRFSGRQFSNSRSEMNVSTLELGDSALYLCASSPGLAGGQETQYFGPGTRLLVL.

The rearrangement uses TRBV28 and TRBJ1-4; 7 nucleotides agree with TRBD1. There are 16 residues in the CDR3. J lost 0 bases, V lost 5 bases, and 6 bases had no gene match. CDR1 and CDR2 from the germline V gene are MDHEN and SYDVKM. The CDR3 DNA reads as TGTGCCAGCAGTAAGACAGGGTTCGCAACTAATGAAAAACTGTTTTTT. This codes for CASSKTGFATNEKLFF.

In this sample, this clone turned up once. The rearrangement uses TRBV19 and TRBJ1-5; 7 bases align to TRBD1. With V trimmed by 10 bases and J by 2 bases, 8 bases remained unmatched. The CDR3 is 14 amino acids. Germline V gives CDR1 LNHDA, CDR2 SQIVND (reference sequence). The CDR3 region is CATTYRGGNQPQHF. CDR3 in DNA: TGTGCCACCACATACAGGGGAGGCAATCAGCCCCAGCATTTT. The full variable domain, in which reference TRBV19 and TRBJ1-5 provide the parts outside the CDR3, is DGGITQSPKYLFRKEGQNVTLSCEQNLNHDAMYWYRQDPGQGLRLIYYSQIVNDFQKGDIAEGYSVSREKKESFPLTVTSAQKNPTAFYLCATTYRGGNQPQHFGDGTRLSIL.

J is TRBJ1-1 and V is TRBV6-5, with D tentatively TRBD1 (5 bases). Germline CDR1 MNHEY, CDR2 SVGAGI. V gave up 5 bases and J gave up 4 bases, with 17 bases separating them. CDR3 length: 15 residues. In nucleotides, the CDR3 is TGTGCCAGCAGTCCCCTGAGCGGGGGAGTCACTGAAGCTTTCTTT. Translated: CASSPLSGGVTEAFF.

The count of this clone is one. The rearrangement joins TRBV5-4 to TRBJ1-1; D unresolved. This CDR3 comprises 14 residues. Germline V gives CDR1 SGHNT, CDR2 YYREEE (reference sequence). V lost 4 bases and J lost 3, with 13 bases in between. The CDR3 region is CASSLRPGYTEAFF. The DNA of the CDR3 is TGTGCCAGCAGCCTCAGACCAGGATACACTGAAGCTTTCTTT.

The CDR3 bases are TGCAGCGTTTCGGGAATGGATACAGGGAGCACAGATACGCAGTATTTT. Translating gives CSVSGMDTGSTDTQYF. The chain is built from TRBV29-1 and TRBJ2-3, with D maybe TRBD1 (6 bases). Trimming left V 5 bases short and J 0 bases short, with 18 bases between. The germline V gene encodes CDR1 SQVTM and CDR2 ANQGSEA. The CDR3 is 16 amino acids.

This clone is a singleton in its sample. The CDR3 bases are TGTGCCAGCAGCGGGACAGGGATAGAAGGGGGAGGCTACACCTTC. Encoded protein: CASSGTGIEGGGYTF. This sequence joins TRBV2 and TRBJ1-2; 9 bases match TRBD1. Germline CDR1 and CDR2: SNHLY and FYNNEI. This CDR3 is built from 15 residues. J gave up 8 bases and V 6 bases, and 13 bases lay outside the gene matches.

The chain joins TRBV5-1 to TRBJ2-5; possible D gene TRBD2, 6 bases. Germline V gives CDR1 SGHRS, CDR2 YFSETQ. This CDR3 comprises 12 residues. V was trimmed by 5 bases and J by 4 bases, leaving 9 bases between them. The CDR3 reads CASRQLAETQYF. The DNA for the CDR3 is TGCGCCAGCAGGCAACTAGCAGAGACCCAGTACTTC. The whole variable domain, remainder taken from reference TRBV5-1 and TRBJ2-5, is KAGVTQTPRYLIKTRGQQVTLSCSPISGHRSVSWYQQTPGQGLQFLFEYFSETQRNKGNFPGRFSGRQFSNSRSEMNVSTLELGDSALYLCASRQLAETQYFGPGTRLLVL.

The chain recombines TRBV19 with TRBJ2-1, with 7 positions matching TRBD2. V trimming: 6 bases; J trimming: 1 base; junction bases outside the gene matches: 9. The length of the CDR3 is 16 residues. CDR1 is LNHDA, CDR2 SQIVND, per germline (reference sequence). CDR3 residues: CASRCQRGLSYNEQFF. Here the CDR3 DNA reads TGTGCCAGTAGGTGCCAGCGGGGATTATCCTACAATGAGCAGTTCTTC.

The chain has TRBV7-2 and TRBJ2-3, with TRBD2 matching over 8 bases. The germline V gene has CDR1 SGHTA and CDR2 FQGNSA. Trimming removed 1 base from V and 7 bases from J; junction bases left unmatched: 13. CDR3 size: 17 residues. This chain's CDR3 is CASSLDPSSGPFYTQYF. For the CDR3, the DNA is TGTGCCAGCAGCTTAGACCCCTCTAGCGGGCCCTTTTATACGCAGTATTTT.

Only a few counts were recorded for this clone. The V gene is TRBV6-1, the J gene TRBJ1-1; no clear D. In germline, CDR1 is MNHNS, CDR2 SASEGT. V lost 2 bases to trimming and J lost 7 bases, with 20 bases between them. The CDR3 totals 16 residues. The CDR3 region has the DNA TGTGCCAGCAGTGAACCGAGGACGGGGAGTGTCAATGAAGCTTTCTTT. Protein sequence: CASSEPRTGSVNEAFF.

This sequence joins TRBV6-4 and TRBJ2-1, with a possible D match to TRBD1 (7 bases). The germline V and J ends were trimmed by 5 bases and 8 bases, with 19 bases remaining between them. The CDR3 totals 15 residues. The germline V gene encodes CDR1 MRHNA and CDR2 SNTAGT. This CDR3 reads CASSRGDSLIDEQFF. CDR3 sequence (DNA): TGTGCCAGCAGTCGCGGGGACAGCCTCATCGATGAGCAGTTCTTC.

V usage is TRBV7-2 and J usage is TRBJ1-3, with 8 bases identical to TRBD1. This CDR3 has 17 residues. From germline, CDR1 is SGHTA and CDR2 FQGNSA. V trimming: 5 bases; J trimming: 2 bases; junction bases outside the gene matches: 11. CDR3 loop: CASSPERATGAGNTIYF. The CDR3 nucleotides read TGTGCCAGCAGCCCCGAGAGGGCGACAGGGGCTGGAAACACCATATATTTT.

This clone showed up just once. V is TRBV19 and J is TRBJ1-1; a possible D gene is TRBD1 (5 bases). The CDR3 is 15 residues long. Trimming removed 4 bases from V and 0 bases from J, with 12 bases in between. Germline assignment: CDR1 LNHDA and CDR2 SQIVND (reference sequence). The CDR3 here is CASSKGTFMNTEAFF. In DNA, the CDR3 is TGTGCCAGTAGTAAGGGGACTTTTATGAACACTGAAGCTTTCTTT.

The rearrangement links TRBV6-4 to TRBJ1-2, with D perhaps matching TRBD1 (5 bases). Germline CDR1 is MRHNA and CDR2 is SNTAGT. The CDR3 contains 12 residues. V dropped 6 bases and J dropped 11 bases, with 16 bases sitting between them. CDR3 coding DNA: TGTGCCAGCAGCCGGGACTACCGAGAGTACACCTTC. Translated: CASSRDYREYTF.

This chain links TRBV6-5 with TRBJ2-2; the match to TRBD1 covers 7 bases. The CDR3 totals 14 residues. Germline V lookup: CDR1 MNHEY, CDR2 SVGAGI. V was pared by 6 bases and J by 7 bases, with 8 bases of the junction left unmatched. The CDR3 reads CASSPGTVSGELFF. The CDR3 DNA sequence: TGTGCCAGCAGCCCCGGGACAGTTAGCGGGGAGCTGTTTTTT.